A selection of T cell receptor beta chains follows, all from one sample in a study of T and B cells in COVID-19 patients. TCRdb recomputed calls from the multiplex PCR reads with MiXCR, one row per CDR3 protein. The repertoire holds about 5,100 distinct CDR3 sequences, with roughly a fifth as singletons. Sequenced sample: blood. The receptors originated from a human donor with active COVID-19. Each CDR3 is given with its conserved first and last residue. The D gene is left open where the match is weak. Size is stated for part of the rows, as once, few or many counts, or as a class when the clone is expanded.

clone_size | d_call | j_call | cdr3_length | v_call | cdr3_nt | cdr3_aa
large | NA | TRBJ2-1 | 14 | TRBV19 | TGTGCCAGTAGTATAGCGGGAAACTACAATGAGCAGTTCTTC | CASSIAGNYNEQFF
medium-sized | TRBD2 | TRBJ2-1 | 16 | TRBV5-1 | TGCGCCAGCAGCTTAGCGGGAGCGGACTCCTACAATGAGCAGTTCTTC | CASSLAGADSYNEQFF
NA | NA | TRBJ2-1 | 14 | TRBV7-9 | TGTGCCAGCAGCTTAGTCCTCTCCTACAATGAGCAGTTCTTC | CASSLVLSYNEQFF
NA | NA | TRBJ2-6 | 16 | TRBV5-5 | TGTGCCAGCAGCTTAGGACAGTTCTCTGGGGCCAACGTCCTGACTTTC | CASSLGQFSGANVLTF
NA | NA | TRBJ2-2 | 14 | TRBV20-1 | TGCAGTGCTGCGGCGGGTTCGGGCACCGGGGAGCTGTTTTTT | CSAAAGSGTGELFF
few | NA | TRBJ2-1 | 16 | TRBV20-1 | TGCAGTGCTAGTTTAGCCGACAGTAGCTCCTACAATGAGCAGTTCTTC | CSASLADSSSYNEQFF
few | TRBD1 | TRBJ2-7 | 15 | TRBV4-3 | TGCGCCAGCAGCCAAGGGACAGGGGTGAGCTACGAGCAGTACTTC | CASSQGTGVSYEQYF
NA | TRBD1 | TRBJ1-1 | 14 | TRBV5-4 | TGTGCCAGCCGTCGACAGGGGAGGGACACTGAAGCTTTCTTT | CASRRQGRDTEAFF
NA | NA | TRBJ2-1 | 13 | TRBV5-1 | TGCGCCAGCAGCTTGGAACCGGGTAGCGAGCAGTTCTTC | CASSLEPGSEQFF
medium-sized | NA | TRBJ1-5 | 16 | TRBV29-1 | TGCAGCGTTGAAATCACAGGGAAGGAGGACAATCAGCCCCAGCATTTT | CSVEITGKEDNQPQHF
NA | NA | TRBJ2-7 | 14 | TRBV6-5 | TGTGCCAGTAACTTCGGGCCCGCAGGTTACGAGCAGTACTTC | CASNFGPAGYEQYF